These T cell receptor beta chains were read from a single sample in a study of human T cells and chemical hapten exposure. TCRdb used MiXCR to reprocess the RACE reads, holding one entry per CDR3 protein. The sample yields approximately 79,000 distinct CDR3 sequences, roughly 8.6% seen once. The material sequenced was whole blood. The source is a male donor in good health. Some clones in this sample may be carry-over from other donors' samples. Both conserved end residues are part of each CDR3. D genes are given only for firm matches. Expanded clones are given a class, and other clones once, few, many or no size at all.

clone size	D gene	J gene	V gene	CDR3 protein	CDR3 DNA
NA	NA	TRBJ1-4	TRBV9	CASSEEDRANEKLFF	TGTGCCAGCAGCGAGGAGGACCGCGCTAATGAAAAACTGTTTTTT
NA	NA	TRBJ2-7	TRBV4-1	CASSQLGRDTTYEQYF	TGCGCCAGCAGCCAATTAGGGAGGGACACGACCTACGAGCAGTACTTC
few	NA	TRBJ2-1	TRBV5-4	CASSPDGEYNEQFF	TGTGCCAGCAGCCCGGACGGAGAATACAATGAGCAGTTCTTC
few	TRBD2	TRBJ2-3	TRBV5-1	CASSSLAGDGTDTQYF	TGCGCCAGCAGCTCCCTAGCGGGAGACGGCACAGATACGCAGTATTTT
few	NA	TRBJ1-3	TRBV12-3/TRBV12-4	CASSPPRGTGNTIYF	TGTGCCAGCAGTCCGCCGCGGGGGACTGGAAACACCATATATTTT
many	NA	TRBJ2-2	TRBV11-2	CASSLRGDTGELFF	TGTGCCAGCAGCTTAAGAGGGGACACCGGGGAGCTGTTTTTT
many	TRBD1	TRBJ1-4	TRBV12-5	CASGWDSQNEKLFF	TGTGCTAGTGGTTGGGACAGTCAGAATGAAAAACTGTTTTTT
many	NA	TRBJ1-1	TRBV6-2/TRBV6-3	CASSYFQNTEAFF	TGTGCCAGCAGTTATTTTCAGAACACTGAAGCTTTCTTT
NA	NA	TRBJ2-3	TRBV7-9	CASSWGQRAESTDTQYF	TGTGCCAGCAGCTGGGGGCAACGAGCGGAGAGCACAGATACGCAGTATTTT
NA	NA	TRBJ2-1	TRBV25-1	CAGSGPGQLNEQFF	TGTGCCGGCAGTGGTCCCGGACAGCTCAATGAGCAGTTCTTC
NA	TRBD1	TRBJ1-5	TRBV20-1	CSAQGQNQPQHF	TGCAGTGCTCAGGGACAGAATCAGCCCCAGCATTTT